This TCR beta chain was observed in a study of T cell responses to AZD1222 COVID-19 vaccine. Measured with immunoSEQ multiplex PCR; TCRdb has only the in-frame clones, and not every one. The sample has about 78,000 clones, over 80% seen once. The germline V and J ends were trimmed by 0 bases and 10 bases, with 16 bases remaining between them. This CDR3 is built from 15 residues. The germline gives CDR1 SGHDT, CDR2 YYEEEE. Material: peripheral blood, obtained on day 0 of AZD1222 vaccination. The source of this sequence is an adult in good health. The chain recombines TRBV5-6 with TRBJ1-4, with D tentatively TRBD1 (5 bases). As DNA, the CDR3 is TGTGCCAGCAGCTTGGACAGTGGGACCGTATCAAAACTGTTTTTT. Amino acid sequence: CASSLDSGTVSKLFF.